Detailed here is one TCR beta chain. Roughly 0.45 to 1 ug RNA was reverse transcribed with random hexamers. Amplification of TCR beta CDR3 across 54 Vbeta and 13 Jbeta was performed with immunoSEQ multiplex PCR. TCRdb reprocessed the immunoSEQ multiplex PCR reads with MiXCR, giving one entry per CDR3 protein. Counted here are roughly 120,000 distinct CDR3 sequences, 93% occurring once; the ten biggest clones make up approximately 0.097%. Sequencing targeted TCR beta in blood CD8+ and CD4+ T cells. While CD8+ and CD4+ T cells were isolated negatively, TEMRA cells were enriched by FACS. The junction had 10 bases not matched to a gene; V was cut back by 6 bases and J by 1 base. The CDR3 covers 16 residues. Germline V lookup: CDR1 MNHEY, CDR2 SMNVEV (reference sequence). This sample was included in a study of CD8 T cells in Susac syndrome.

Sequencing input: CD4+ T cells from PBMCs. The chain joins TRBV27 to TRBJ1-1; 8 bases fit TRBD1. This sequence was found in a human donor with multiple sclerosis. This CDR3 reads CASSPRTGLGNTEAFF. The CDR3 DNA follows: TGTGCCAGCAGCCCAAGGACAGGGCTTGGGAACACTGAAGCTTTCTTT.